The 13 T cell receptor beta chains below were found in one sample sequenced in a study of cytomegalovirus exposure and HLA in healthy donors (dated by TCRdb to about 2017). Libraries came from the immunoSEQ multiplex PCR assay. Drawn from immuneACCESS, this table holds only the in-frame rearrangements with V and J called that TCRdb kept. Clones are partly lost; checked studies trace under half to an unresolved V gene and leave the rest unexplained. The sample table lists 100,000 to 150,000 clones, about 89% of them with a count of one. The ten biggest clones cover 2% of the sample. Sample: PBMCs. The receptor set was obtained from a woman in her late teens or twenties in good health and CMV-seronegative.

The chain recombines TRBV5-4 with TRBJ2-1; no clear D. Germline CDR1 reads SGHNT; CDR2 reads YYREEE (reference sequence). V was trimmed by 1 base and J by 5 bases, leaving 10 bases between them. The CDR3 runs 14 residues. CDR3 DNA: TGTGCCAGCAGCTTGTGGCCCCCACACAATGAGCAGTTCTTC. Its translation is CASSLWPPHNEQFF.

This chain uses TRBV12-5 with TRBJ2-1; possibly TRBD2 for D (5 bases). The CDR3 totals 12 residues. Trimming removed 7 bases at V and 13 bases at J, with 17 bases between. Germline values: CDR1 LGHNT, CDR2 FRNRAP. CDR3 loop: CASAHPDSQQFF. CDR3 sequence (DNA): TGTGCTAGTGCCCACCCGGACTCTCAACAGTTCTTC.

The V gene is TRBV10-3, the J gene TRBJ1-1; 7 bases fit TRBD1. This CDR3 spans 16 amino acids. The V gene end was trimmed by 2 bases and the J gene end by 0 bases; junction bases not matched to a gene: 6. The germline V gene encodes CDR1 ENHRY and CDR2 SYGVKD. The CDR3 DNA is TGTGCCATCAGTGAGAGCAGGGGGATGATGAACACTGAAGCTTTCTTT. Its protein is CAISESRGMMNTEAFF.

The chain uses TRBV27 and TRBJ2-7, with 10 bases fitting TRBD1. Germline V lookup: CDR1 MNHEY, CDR2 SMNVEV (reference sequence). The trim removed 8 bases at V and 6 bases at J, leaving 10 bases unmatched. The CDR3 has 14 amino acids. In nucleotides, the CDR3 is TGTGCCAGCCGGCCCGGGACAGGGGCGGGCGAGCAGTACTTC. This codes for CASRPGTGAGEQYF.

The rearrangement links TRBV19 to TRBJ1-5, with TRBD1 matching 8 bases. Germline V lookup: CDR1 LNHDA, CDR2 SQIVND (reference sequence). Germline trimming cut 9 bases from V and 1 base from J; bases unmatched to any gene: 8. The length of the CDR3 is 15 residues. The CDR3 spells CASQIQGASNQPQHF. Written as DNA, the CDR3 is TGTGCCAGCCAGATCCAGGGGGCGAGCAATCAGCCCCAGCATTTT.

The rearrangement uses TRBV4-1 and TRBJ2-1, with TRBD2 identical over 7 bases. CDR1 is MGHRA and CDR2 is YSYEKL in the germline V gene. CDR3 length: 14 residues. V lost 5 bases, J lost 5 bases, and 6 bases stayed unmatched. CDR3 bases: TGCGCCAGCAGCAAACCCGGGACTAACAATGAGCAGTTCTTC. It translates to CASSKPGTNNEQFF.

The rearrangement uses TRBV30 and TRBJ1-3; a possible D gene is TRBD1 (6 bases). The germline gives CDR1 GTSNPN, CDR2 SVGIG (reference sequence). The CDR3 is 13 amino acids. V was trimmed by 5 bases and J by 1 base, leaving 9 bases between them. The CDR3 nucleotides read TGTGCCTGGGGGGGACAATCTGGAAACACCATATATTTT. This encodes CAWGGQSGNTIYF.

For the CDR3, the DNA is TGCGCCAGCAGCTTGGGGGCGGGAAGCTCCTACAATGAGCAGTTCTTC. Translated, it gives CASSLGAGSSYNEQFF. V gene TRBV5-1 combines with J gene TRBJ2-1; perhaps TRBD2 as D (6 bases). There are 16 residues in the CDR3. CDR1 and CDR2 (germline): SGHRS, YFSETQ. Trimming pared 0 bases from V and 0 bases from J, leaving 10 bases between.

J is TRBJ2-1 and V is TRBV4-1; TRBD2 matches 14 bases. CDR1 is MGHRA, CDR2 YSYEKL, per germline. Trimming at V came to 5 bases and at J to 7 bases, leaving 7 bases not matched to a gene. This CDR3 has 16 residues. The CDR3 DNA sequence: TGCGCCAGCAGCATCCCCGGGACTAGCGGGAGTAATGAGCAGTTCTTC. It translates to CASSIPGTSGSNEQFF.

J is TRBJ2-1 and V is TRBV27, with TRBD2 as a possible D gene (6 bases). Trimming shortened V by 7 bases and J by 0 bases, and 10 bases separated the two germline ends. The CDR3 covers 14 residues. Germline CDR1 reads MNHEY; CDR2 reads SMNVEV (reference sequence). The CDR3 region has the DNA TGTGCCAGCACTTGGGGAGGCTCCTACAATGAGCAGTTCTTC. Residues: CASTWGGSYNEQFF.

The rearrangement links TRBV5-1 to TRBJ2-7, with D perhaps TRBD2 (5 bases). V lost 4 bases to trimming and J lost 9 bases, with 20 bases between them. CDR1 is SGHRS, CDR2 YFSETQ, per germline. The CDR3 runs 14 residues. CDR3 bases: TGCGCCAGCAGCCCCATAGTGGCAGTCGGACTGCAGTACTTC. Its translation: CASSPIVAVGLQYF.

The chain joins TRBV19 to TRBJ2-1, with TRBD1 matching 12 bases. The CDR3 spans 17 residues. In germline, CDR1 is LNHDA, CDR2 SQIVND (reference sequence). Trimming at V came to 5 bases and at J to 4 bases, leaving 9 bases not matched to a gene. CDR3 amino acids: CASSARDRGRSYNEQFF. CDR3 bases: TGTGCCAGTAGTGCCCGGGACAGGGGGCGTTCTTACAATGAGCAGTTCTTC.

The rearrangement uses TRBV5-1 and TRBJ2-5, with no clear D. With 4 bases removed from V and 2 bases from J, the gap between germline ends came to 15 bases. Germline V gives CDR1 SGHRS, CDR2 YFSETQ. There are 15 residues in the CDR3. The chain's CDR3 is CASSLSSKKQETQYF. The CDR3, as DNA: TGCGCCAGCAGCCTCTCCTCTAAAAAACAAGAGACCCAGTACTTC.